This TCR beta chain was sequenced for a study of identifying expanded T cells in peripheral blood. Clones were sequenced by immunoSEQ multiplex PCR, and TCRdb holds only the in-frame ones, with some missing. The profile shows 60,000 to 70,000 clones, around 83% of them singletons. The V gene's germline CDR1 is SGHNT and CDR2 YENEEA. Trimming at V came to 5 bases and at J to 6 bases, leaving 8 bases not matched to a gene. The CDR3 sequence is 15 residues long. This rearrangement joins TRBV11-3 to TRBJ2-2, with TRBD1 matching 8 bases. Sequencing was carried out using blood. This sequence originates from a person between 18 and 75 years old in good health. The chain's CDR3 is CASSLTGAVSGELFF. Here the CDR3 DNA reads TGTGCCAGCAGCCTGACAGGGGCGGTTTCCGGGGAGCTGTTTTTT.